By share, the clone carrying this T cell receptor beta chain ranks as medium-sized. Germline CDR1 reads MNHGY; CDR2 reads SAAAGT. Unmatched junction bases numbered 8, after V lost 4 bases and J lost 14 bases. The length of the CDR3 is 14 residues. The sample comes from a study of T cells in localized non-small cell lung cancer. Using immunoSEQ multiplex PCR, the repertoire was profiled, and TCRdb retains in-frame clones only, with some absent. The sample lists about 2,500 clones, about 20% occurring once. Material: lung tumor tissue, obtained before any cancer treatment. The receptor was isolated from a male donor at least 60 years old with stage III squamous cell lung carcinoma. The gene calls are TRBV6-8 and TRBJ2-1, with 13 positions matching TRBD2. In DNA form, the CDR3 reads TGTGCCAGCAGTTCGGGACTAGCGGGGATAGGGGAGTTCTTC. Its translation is CASSSGLAGIGEFF.